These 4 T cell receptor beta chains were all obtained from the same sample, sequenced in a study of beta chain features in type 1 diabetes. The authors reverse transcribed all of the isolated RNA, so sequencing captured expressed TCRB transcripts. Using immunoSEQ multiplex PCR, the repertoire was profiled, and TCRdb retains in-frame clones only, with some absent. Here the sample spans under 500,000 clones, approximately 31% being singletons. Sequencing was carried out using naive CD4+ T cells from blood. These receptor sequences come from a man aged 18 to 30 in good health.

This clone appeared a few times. In nucleotides, the CDR3 is TGTGCTAGTGGTATAGGCCAACTAGCGGGAGTGTCAGATACGCAGTATTTT. Translating it yields CASGIGQLAGVSDTQYF. The chain recombines TRBV12-5 with TRBJ2-3; TRBD2 matches 11 bases. Trimming took 5 bases from V and 4 from J; bases not matched to a gene: 11. CDR3 length equals 17 residues. Looked up from germline, CDR1 is LGHNT and CDR2 is FRNRAP. The full variable domain, rest sourced from reference TRBV12-5 and TRBJ2-3, is DARVTQTPRHKVTEMGQEVTMRCQPILGHNTVFWYRQTMMQGLELLAYFRNRAPLDDSGMPKDRFSAEMPDATLATLKIQPSEPRDSAVYFCASGIGQLAGVSDTQYFGPGTRLTVL.

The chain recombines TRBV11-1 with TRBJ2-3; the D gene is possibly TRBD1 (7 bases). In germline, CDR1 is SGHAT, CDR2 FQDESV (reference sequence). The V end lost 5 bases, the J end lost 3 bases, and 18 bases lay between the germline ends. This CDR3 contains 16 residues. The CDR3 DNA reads TGTGCCAGCAGCCCGGGGGTGACAGGGCTGACAGATACGCAGTATTTT. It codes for CASSPGVTGLTDTQYF.

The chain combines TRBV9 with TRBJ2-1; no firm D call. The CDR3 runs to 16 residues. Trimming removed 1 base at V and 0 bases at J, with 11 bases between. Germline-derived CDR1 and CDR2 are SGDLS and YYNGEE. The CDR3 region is CASSVNPQSSYNEQFF. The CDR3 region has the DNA TGTGCCAGCAGCGTAAATCCCCAAAGCTCCTACAATGAGCAGTTCTTC.

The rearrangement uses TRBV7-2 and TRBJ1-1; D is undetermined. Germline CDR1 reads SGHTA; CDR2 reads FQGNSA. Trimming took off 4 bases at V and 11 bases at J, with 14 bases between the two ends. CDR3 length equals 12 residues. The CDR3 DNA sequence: TGTGCCAGCAGCTCCTACAGAGCGGCCGCTTTCTTT. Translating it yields CASSSYRAAAFF.